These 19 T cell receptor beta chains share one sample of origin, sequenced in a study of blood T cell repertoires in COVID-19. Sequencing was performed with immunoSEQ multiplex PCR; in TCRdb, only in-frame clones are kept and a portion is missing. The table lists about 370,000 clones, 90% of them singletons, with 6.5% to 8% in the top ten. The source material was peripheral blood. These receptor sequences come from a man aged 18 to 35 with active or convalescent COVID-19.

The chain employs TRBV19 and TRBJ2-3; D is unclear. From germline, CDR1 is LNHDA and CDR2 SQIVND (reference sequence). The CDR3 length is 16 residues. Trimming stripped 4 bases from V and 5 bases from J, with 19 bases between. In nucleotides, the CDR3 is TGTGCCAGTAGTAGTATACAGACCCTTGTGCAAGATACGCAGTATTTT. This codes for CASSSIQTLVQDTQYF.

CDR3 residues: CASSLVPDRNQPQHF. Here the CDR3 DNA reads TGTGCCAGCAGCTTAGTCCCGGACAGAAATCAGCCCCAGCATTTT. The rearrangement uses TRBV7-2 and TRBJ1-5; D is possibly TRBD1 (6 bases). The V end lost 1 base, the J end lost 4 bases, and 11 bases lay between the germline ends. In germline, CDR1 is SGHTA, CDR2 FQGNSA. CDR3 size: 15 residues. Combining the CDR3 with reference TRBV7-2 and TRBJ1-5 gives the whole variable domain GAGVSQSPSNKVTEKGKDVELRCDPISGHTALYWYRQSLGQGLEFLIYFQGNSAPDKSGLPSDRFSAERTGGSVSTLTIQRTQQEDSAVYLCASSLVPDRNQPQHFGDGTRLSIL.

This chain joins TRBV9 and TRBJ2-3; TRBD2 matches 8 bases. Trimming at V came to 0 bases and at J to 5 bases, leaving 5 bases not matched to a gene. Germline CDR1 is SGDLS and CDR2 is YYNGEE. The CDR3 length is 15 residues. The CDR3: CASSVGGSGIDTQYF. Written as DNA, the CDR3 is TGTGCCAGCAGCGTAGGTGGTAGCGGGATAGATACGCAGTATTTT.

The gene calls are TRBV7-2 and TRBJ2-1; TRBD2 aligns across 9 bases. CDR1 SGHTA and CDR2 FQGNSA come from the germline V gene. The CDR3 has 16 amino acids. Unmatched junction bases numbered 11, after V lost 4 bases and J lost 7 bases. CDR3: CASSSAGLAGRNEQFF. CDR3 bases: TGTGCCAGCAGCTCAGCGGGGCTAGCGGGGAGGAATGAGCAGTTCTTC.

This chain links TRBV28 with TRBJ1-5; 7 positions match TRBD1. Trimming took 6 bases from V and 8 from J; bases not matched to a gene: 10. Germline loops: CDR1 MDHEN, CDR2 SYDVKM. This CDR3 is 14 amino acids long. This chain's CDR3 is CASSYDRVYEPQHF. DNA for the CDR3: TGTGCCAGCAGCTATGACAGGGTCTATGAGCCCCAGCATTTT.

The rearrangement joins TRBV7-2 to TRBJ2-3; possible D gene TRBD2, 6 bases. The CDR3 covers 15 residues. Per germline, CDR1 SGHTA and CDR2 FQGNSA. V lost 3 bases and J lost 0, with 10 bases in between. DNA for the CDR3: TGTGCCAGCAGCTTCGCGGGGACTAGCACAGATACGCAGTATTTT. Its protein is CASSFAGTSTDTQYF.

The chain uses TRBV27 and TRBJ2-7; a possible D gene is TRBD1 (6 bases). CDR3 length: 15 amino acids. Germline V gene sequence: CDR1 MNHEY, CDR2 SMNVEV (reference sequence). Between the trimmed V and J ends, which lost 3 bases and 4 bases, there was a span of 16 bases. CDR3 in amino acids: CASSFSPQGLYEQYF. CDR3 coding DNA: TGTGCCAGCAGTTTTAGCCCCCAGGGGTTGTACGAGCAGTACTTC.

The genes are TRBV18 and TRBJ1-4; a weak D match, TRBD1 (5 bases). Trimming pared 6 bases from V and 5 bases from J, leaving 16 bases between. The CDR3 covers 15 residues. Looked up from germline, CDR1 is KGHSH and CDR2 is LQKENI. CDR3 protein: CASSFSAGPNEKLFF. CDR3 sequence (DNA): TGTGCCAGCTCGTTTTCCGCGGGACCCAATGAAAAACTGTTTTTT.

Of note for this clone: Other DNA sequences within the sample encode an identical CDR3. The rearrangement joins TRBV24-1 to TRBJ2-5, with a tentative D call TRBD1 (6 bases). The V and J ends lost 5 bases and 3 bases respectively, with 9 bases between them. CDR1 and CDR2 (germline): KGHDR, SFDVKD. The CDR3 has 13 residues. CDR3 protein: CATSVAGEETQYF. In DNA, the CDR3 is TGTGCCACCAGTGTGGCAGGGGAAGAGACCCAGTACTTC.

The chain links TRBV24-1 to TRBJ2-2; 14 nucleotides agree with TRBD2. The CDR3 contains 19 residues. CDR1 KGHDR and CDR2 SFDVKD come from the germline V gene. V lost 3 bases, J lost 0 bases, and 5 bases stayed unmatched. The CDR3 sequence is CATSDDGLAGGSNTGELFF. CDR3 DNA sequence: TGTGCCACCAGTGATGATGGACTAGCGGGGGGTTCGAACACCGGGGAGCTGTTTTTT.

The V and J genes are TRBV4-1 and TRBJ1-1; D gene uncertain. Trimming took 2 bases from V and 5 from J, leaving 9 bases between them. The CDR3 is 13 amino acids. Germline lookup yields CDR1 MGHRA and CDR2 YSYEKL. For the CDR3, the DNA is TGCGCCAGCAGCCAACCCCGCGGGACTGAAGCTTTCTTT. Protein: CASSQPRGTEAFF.

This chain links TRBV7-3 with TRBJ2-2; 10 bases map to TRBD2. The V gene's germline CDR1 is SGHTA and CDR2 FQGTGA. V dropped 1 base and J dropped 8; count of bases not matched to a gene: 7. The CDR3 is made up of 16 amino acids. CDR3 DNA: TGTGCCAGCAGCTTAAGTCTAGCGGGAGCGGAAGGGGAGCTGTTTTTT. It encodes CASSLSLAGAEGELFF.

CDR3 DNA sequence: TGTGCCAGCTCGTCAGTTAATCAGCCCCAGCATTTT. Translated: CASSSVNQPQHF. The rearrangement uses TRBV18 and TRBJ1-5, with D hard to call. This CDR3 has 12 amino acids. Between the trimmed V and J ends, which lost 6 bases and 4 bases, there was a span of 7 bases. Germline V gives CDR1 KGHSH, CDR2 LQKENI.

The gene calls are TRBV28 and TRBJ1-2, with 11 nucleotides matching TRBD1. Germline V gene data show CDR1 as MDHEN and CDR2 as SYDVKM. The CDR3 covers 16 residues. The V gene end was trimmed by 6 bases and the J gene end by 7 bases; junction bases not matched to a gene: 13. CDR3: CASSSPLLGQGGGYTF. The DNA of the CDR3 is TGTGCCAGCAGCTCCCCTTTGCTGGGACAGGGGGGTGGCTACACCTTC.

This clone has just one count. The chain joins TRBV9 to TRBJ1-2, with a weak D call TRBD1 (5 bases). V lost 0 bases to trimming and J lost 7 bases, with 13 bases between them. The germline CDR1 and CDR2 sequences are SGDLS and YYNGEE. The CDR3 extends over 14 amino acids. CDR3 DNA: TGTGCCAGCAGCGTAGGGGGCGCGTCCCTTGGCTACACCTTC. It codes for CASSVGGASLGYTF.

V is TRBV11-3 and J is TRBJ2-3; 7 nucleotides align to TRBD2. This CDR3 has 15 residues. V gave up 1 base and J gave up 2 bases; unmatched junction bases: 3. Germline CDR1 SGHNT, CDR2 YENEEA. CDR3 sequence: CASSLVGGYTDTQYF. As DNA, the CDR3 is TGTGCCAGCAGCTTAGTCGGGGGGTACACAGATACGCAGTATTTT.

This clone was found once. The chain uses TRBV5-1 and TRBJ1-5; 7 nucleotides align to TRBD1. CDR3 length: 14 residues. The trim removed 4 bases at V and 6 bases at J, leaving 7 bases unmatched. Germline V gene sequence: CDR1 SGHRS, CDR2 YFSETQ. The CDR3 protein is CASSLTGASQPQHF. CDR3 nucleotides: TGCGCCAGCAGCCTAACAGGGGCGAGTCAGCCCCAGCATTTT.

The CDR3 sequence: CASSVRTSGSRVNEQFF. DNA of the CDR3: TGTGCCAGCAGCGTACGGACTAGCGGGAGTAGGGTCAATGAGCAGTTCTTC. The chain is built from TRBV9 and TRBJ2-1; TRBD2 agrees at 13 bases. Germline CDR1 is SGDLS and CDR2 is YYNGEE. The CDR3 is made up of 17 amino acids. V gave up 1 base and J gave up 6 bases; unmatched junction bases: 7. Using reference TRBV9 and TRBJ2-1 for the parts outside the CDR3, the full variable domain is DSGVTQTPKHLITATGQRVTLRCSPRSGDLSVYWYQQSLDQGLQFLIQYYNGEERAKGNILERFSAQQFPDLHSELNLSSLELGDSALYFCASSVRTSGSRVNEQFFGPGTRLTVL.

The CDR3 reads CASRITGETAGNTIYF. The CDR3 DNA sequence: TGCGCCAGCAGGATTACAGGGGAGACCGCTGGAAACACCATATATTTT. The rearrangement links TRBV5-1 to TRBJ1-3; 7 bases align to TRBD1. Looked up from germline, CDR1 is SGHRS and CDR2 is YFSETQ. Trimming took 5 bases from V and 2 from J; bases not matched to a gene: 10. The CDR3 is 16 amino acids.